These 23 T cell receptor beta chains were sequenced from one sample in a study of T-cell memory formation after mild COVID-19. In TCRdb, the 5' RACE reads were re-called with MiXCR into one record per CDR3 protein. The table includes about 45,000 distinct CDR3 sequences, roughly 9% detected once. Sequenced input: PBMCs or a T cell subset sorted from them (not recorded which). The origin of the receptors is an adult woman who had mild COVID-19 (a few samples of this study predate the infection). Cell type and time point are not known.

The chain links TRBV7-9 to TRBJ2-5; the match to TRBD1 covers 10 bases. Germline V gene sequence: CDR1 SEHNR, CDR2 FQNEAQ (reference sequence). Trimming took 5 bases from V and 5 from J; bases not matched to a gene: 8. CDR3 size: 15 residues. CDR3 protein: CASSQRQGAWETQYF. The CDR3 DNA sequence: TGTGCCAGCAGCCAAAGACAGGGGGCATGGGAGACCCAGTACTTC.

The CDR3 here is CASSQRTSGGQETQYF. CDR3 coding DNA: TGTGCCAGCTCTCAAAGAACTAGCGGGGGACAAGAGACCCAGTACTTC. V usage is TRBV18 and J usage is TRBJ2-5; 11 bases are shared with TRBD2. Looked up from germline, CDR1 is KGHSH and CDR2 is LQKENI. The V and J ends lost 6 bases and 2 bases, in that order; junction bases with no gene match: 8. The CDR3 loop spans 16 amino acids.

CDR3 sequence: CATSAQGSNQPQHF. CDR3 DNA: TGTGCCACCAGTGCACAAGGTAGCAATCAGCCCCAGCATTTT. The rearrangement links TRBV24-1 to TRBJ1-5; no clear D. The CDR3 length is 14 residues. The V gene's germline CDR1 is KGHDR and CDR2 SFDVKD. Deletions cut 5 bases from V and 0 bases from J, with 7 bases between.

This clonotype was observed a handful of times. J is TRBJ1-1 and V is TRBV6-5, with D possibly TRBD1 on 5 matching bases. Germline V gene sequence: CDR1 MNHEY, CDR2 SVGAGI. The germline V and J ends were trimmed by 8 bases and 0 bases, with 13 bases remaining between them. The CDR3 has 14 residues. The DNA of the CDR3 is TGTGCCAGCTCTCTTAGGGGCATGAACACTGAAGCTTTCTTT. It codes for CASSLRGMNTEAFF.

The chain carries TRBV7-2 and TRBJ2-2; weak D call: TRBD1 (7 bases). The CDR3 has 15 residues. The germline V and J ends were trimmed by 5 bases and 5 bases, with 15 bases remaining between them. Germline V gene sequence: CDR1 SGHTA, CDR2 FQGNSA. The CDR3: CASSPWPGGTGELFF. The DNA for the CDR3 is TGTGCCAGCAGCCCCTGGCCAGGGGGGACCGGGGAGCTGTTTTTT.

This clonotype showed up many times. The V call is TRBV12-3 or TRBV12-4, the J call TRBJ2-1; 10 positions agree with TRBD2. CDR3 length: 17 residues. V was pared by 3 bases and J by 0 bases, with 5 bases of the junction left unmatched. CDR3 residues: CASSLRIAGGSYNEQFF. CDR3 DNA sequence: TGTGCCAGCAGTTTGAGAATAGCGGGGGGCTCCTACAATGAGCAGTTCTTC.

This clonotype occurred a few times. This chain joins TRBV7-6 and TRBJ1-1; D gene unclear. Germline assignment: CDR1 SGHVS and CDR2 FNYEAQ. The V end was cut by 1 base, the J end by 3 bases, with 12 bases between. This CDR3 has 15 residues. This CDR3 reads CASSLVVGGDTEAFF. The CDR3 coding sequence is TGTGCCAGCAGCTTAGTCGTGGGTGGGGACACTGAAGCTTTCTTT.

The V gene is TRBV20-1, the J gene TRBJ2-2; TRBD2 matches at 9 bases. V was pared by 0 bases and J by 5 bases, with 7 bases of the junction left unmatched. In germline, CDR1 is DFQATT, CDR2 SNEGSKA (reference sequence). The CDR3 totals 16 residues. The CDR3 region is CSARDRTSGRTGELFF. The CDR3 nucleotides are TGCAGTGCTAGAGACCGAACTAGCGGGCGTACCGGGGAGCTGTTTTTT.

This chain links TRBV5-1 with TRBJ2-7; TRBD1 is a possible D gene (6 bases). CDR1 and CDR2 from the germline V gene are SGHRS and YFSETQ. The germline V and J ends were trimmed by 2 bases and 2 bases, with 14 bases remaining between them. This CDR3 has 15 amino acids. In nucleotides, the CDR3 is TGCGCCAGCAGCTTCAAACTGGACAGTACCTACGAGCAGTACTTC. Translation: CASSFKLDSTYEQYF.

This clonotype was recorded at least ten times. The rearrangement joins TRBV27 to TRBJ2-1; either TRBD1 or TRBD2 may fit D (5 bases each). Germline V gives CDR1 MNHEY, CDR2 SMNVEV (reference sequence). Deletions cut 5 bases from V and 9 bases from J, with 14 bases between. The CDR3 loop spans 13 amino acids. CDR3 residues: CASSLRPGTEQFF. The CDR3 nucleotides are TGTGCCAGCAGTCTCCGGCCTGGGACTGAGCAGTTCTTC.

This clonotype was observed many times. The J gene is TRBJ2-1, the V gene TRBV7-3; D is possibly TRBD2 (6 bases). The V and J ends lost 1 base and 0 bases respectively, with 13 bases between them. The CDR3 contains 17 residues. Germline CDR1 reads SGHTA; CDR2 reads FQGTGA. The CDR3 DNA reads TGTGCCAGCAGCTTAAAAGGCGGGACGAGCTCCTACAATGAGCAGTTCTTC. It translates to CASSLKGGTSSYNEQFF.

The rearrangement links TRBV30 to TRBJ1-2; D remains unclear. Germline CDR1 and CDR2: GTSNPN and SVGIG (reference sequence). CDR3 size: 13 residues. V was clipped by 3 bases and J by 8 bases, with 16 bases between them. The chain's CDR3 is CAWSQWSGEGYTF. The DNA for the CDR3 is TGTGCCTGGAGCCAGTGGTCCGGGGAGGGCTACACCTTC.

The rearrangement joins TRBV19 to TRBJ2-1; D gene unclear. Trimming removed 3 bases from V and 2 bases from J, with 5 bases in between. The CDR3 spans 13 residues. Germline-derived CDR1 and CDR2 are LNHDA and SQIVND (reference sequence). CDR3 coding DNA: TGTGCCAGTAGTATCCCACCCTACAATGAGCAGTTCTTC. It encodes CASSIPPYNEQFF.

CDR3 protein: CSAREDRAWVAFF. CDR3 DNA sequence: TGCAGTGCTAGAGAAGACAGGGCGTGGGTAGCTTTCTTT. The rearrangement uses TRBV20-1 and TRBJ1-1, with 7 bases matching TRBD1. CDR1 and CDR2 from the germline V gene are DFQATT and SNEGSKA (reference sequence). V gave up 0 bases and J gave up 10 bases; unmatched junction bases: 8. The CDR3 covers 13 residues.

This chain uses TRBV24-1 with TRBJ2-2; the D is unclear. Germline loops: CDR1 KGHDR, CDR2 SFDVKD. The CDR3 loop spans 16 amino acids. With 4 bases removed from V and 8 bases from J, the gap between germline ends came to 19 bases. This CDR3 reads CATSDPGLDLKGELFF. CDR3 coding DNA: TGTGCCACCAGTGACCCGGGCCTGGACCTTAAAGGGGAGCTGTTTTTT.

This clonotype has just a few counts. The chain couples TRBV3-1 to TRBJ2-1, with 9 bases aligning to TRBD2. Germline CDR1 reads LGHDT; CDR2 reads YNNKEL (reference sequence). Trimming took 6 bases from V and 8 from J; bases not matched to a gene: 17. The CDR3 is made up of 17 amino acids. The DNA of the CDR3 is TGTGCCAGCAGTCCCGTCGGTGGCGGGGGGGCCTTGGATGAGCAGTTCTTC. Translating it yields CASSPVGGGGALDEQFF.

This clonotype was seen a few times. The chain links TRBV6-5 to TRBJ2-7; the match to TRBD1 covers 9 bases. CDR3 length equals 14 residues. Losses at the gene ends were 5 bases for V and 1 base for J; bases not matched to a gene: 3. Germline CDR1 and CDR2: MNHEY and SVGAGI. Here the CDR3 reads CASSPGQGSYEQYF. In nucleotides, the CDR3 is TGTGCCAGCAGTCCGGGACAGGGATCCTACGAGCAGTACTTC.

The V call is TRBV12-3 or TRBV12-4, the J call TRBJ1-2, with 7 bases lining up with TRBD1. V lost 8 bases, J lost 4 bases, and 7 bases stayed unmatched. This CDR3 comprises 13 residues. The CDR3 sequence is CASVPWDSYGYTF. The DNA of the CDR3 is TGTGCCAGCGTCCCCTGGGACAGCTATGGCTACACCTTC.

Only a few counts were recorded for this clonotype. The J gene is TRBJ2-3, the V gene TRBV20-1; 10 bases are shared with TRBD2. J was trimmed by 5 bases and V by 1 base; bases with no gene match: 9. The germline V gene encodes CDR1 DFQATT and CDR2 SNEGSKA (reference sequence). This CDR3 has 16 residues. The CDR3 region is CSARAPSGRERDTQYF. The CDR3 DNA reads TGCAGTGCTAGAGCCCCAAGCGGGAGGGAACGAGATACGCAGTATTTT.

This chain uses TRBV7-6 with TRBJ2-5, with 7 bases lining up with TRBD1. Germline V CDR1 and CDR2: SGHVS, FNYEAQ. There are 14 residues in the CDR3. V shed 5 bases and J 4 bases; nucleotides not matched to a gene: 7. The CDR3 coding sequence is TGTGCCAGCAGCCCACCGACAGGGTTAGAGACCCAGTACTTC. Amino acids: CASSPPTGLETQYF. The full variable domain, its missing parts supplied by reference TRBV7-6 and TRBJ2-5, is GAGVSQSPRYKVTKRGQDVALRCDPISGHVSLYWYRQALGQGPEFLTYFNYEAQQDKSGLPNDRFSAERPEGSISTLTIQRTEQRDSAMYRCASSPPTGLETQYFGPGTRLLVL.

This clonotype was counted only a few times. The chain couples TRBV20-1 to TRBJ1-1, with D perhaps TRBD1 (6 bases). Germline loops: CDR1 DFQATT, CDR2 SNEGSKA (reference sequence). The length of the CDR3 is 13 residues. V lost 0 bases and J lost 8, with 13 bases in between. The CDR3 reads CSARDLRGTEAFF. For the CDR3, the DNA is TGCAGTGCTAGAGATCTTAGAGGGACAGAAGCTTTCTTT.

The chain has TRBV30 and TRBJ1-5; D not certain. V was clipped by 3 bases and J by 4 bases, with 13 bases between them. The CDR3 has 14 amino acids. Germline assignment: CDR1 GTSNPN and CDR2 SVGIG (reference sequence). The CDR3 coding sequence is TGTGCCTGGAGACGAGGAATGGGGAATCAGCCCCAGCATTTT. Protein product: CAWRRGMGNQPQHF.

The sample holds one count of this clonotype. This chain links TRBV6-6 with TRBJ2-1; perhaps TRBD1 as D (6 bases). Per germline, CDR1 MNHNY and CDR2 SVGAGI (reference sequence). V lost 2 bases and J lost 12, with 14 bases in between. The CDR3 consists of 13 residues. CDR3 DNA sequence: TGTGCCAGCAGTTACGTCCTAGAGGGGGTGCAGTTCTTC. It translates to CASSYVLEGVQFF.